The 5 T cell receptor beta chains below were found in one sample sequenced in a study of blood T cell repertoires in COVID-19. Sequenced by immunoSEQ multiplex PCR; TCRdb stores in-frame clones only, minus some. The data show 250,000 to 350,000 clones, more than 85% seen once. Input material: PBMCs or T cells enriched from blood (not recorded which). The receptors here all came from a woman between 25 and 40 years old who had recovered from COVID-19.

This clone occurred once. V is TRBV2 and J is TRBJ1-6; D unresolved. Germline values: CDR1 SNHLY, CDR2 FYNNEI. The CDR3 runs to 12 residues. V was cut by 6 bases and J by 9 bases, with 9 bases left in between. In DNA, the CDR3 is TGTGCCAGCAGGGATAGCAGTTCACCCCTCCACTTT. This gives the protein CASRDSSSPLHF.

The rearrangement joins TRBV4-3 to TRBJ1-2; D call uncertain. The germline V gene encodes CDR1 LGHNA and CDR2 YSLEER. CDR3 size: 12 residues. V lost 0 bases and J 8 bases, leaving 7 bases between the germline ends. The CDR3, as DNA: TGCGCCAGCAGCCAAGATCCAGAAGGCTACACCTTC. This sequence encodes CASSQDPEGYTF.

The rearrangement links TRBV19 to TRBJ1-4; no reliable D call. The germline V gene encodes CDR1 LNHDA and CDR2 SQIVND (reference sequence). Trimming took 7 bases from V and 5 from J, leaving 14 bases between them. This CDR3 spans 14 amino acids. The CDR3: CASNIGVKNEKLFF. The CDR3 DNA follows: TGTGCCAGTAACATCGGGGTAAAGAATGAAAAACTGTTTTTT.

The rearrangement links TRBV3-1 (or the pseudogene TRBV3-2) to TRBJ2-7; 10 bases are shared with TRBD1. This CDR3 has 15 residues. The germline V gene encodes CDR1 LGHDT and CDR2 YNNKEL (reference sequence). After removal of 4 bases from V and 3 bases from J, the junction contained 6 bases not matched to a gene. CDR3 sequence (DNA): TGTGCCAGCAGCCCTAGGGACAGGGGTTACTACGAGCAGTACTTC. Protein product: CASSPRDRGYYEQYF.

This chain joins TRBV19 and TRBJ2-7; no reliable D call. Germline CDR1 reads LNHDA; CDR2 reads SQIVND (reference sequence). The CDR3 has 15 amino acids. Trimming took 3 bases from V and 0 from J, leaving 12 bases between them. The CDR3, as DNA: TGTGCCAGTAGTATCCTAGGAGACCTCTCCTACGAGCAGTACTTC. This codes for CASSILGDLSYEQYF.